The 31 T cell receptor beta chains reported below all come from one sample, sequenced in a study of spatial heterogeneity in lung cancer. From the 5' RACE reads, TCRdb called clonotypes with MiXCR, one entry per CDR3 protein. Of about 120,000 distinct CDR3 sequences listed, about 12% are singletons. Described time point: blood at routine non-recurrence follow-up after resection. Unsorted samples of tumor, nontumor lung or frozen PBMC had their whole RNA sequenced. Sequenced material: PBMCs, taken at follow-up. Receptor source: a male donor with early-stage non-small cell lung cancer.

This clonotype was picked up a small number of times. This chain joins TRBV5-1 and TRBJ1-4, with D unresolved. This CDR3 is 15 amino acids long. The germline V and J ends were trimmed by 2 bases and 0 bases, with 8 bases remaining between them. The V gene's germline CDR1 is SGHRS and CDR2 YFSETQ. The CDR3 DNA follows: TGCGCCAGCAGCTTTAGCAGTGCAACTAATGAAAAACTGTTTTTT. Translating gives CASSFSSATNEKLFF.

This clonotype has a handful of counts. V is TRBV4-3 and J is TRBJ1-6; a weak D match, TRBD1 (5 bases). The CDR3 runs to 15 residues. Germline CDR1 reads LGHNA; CDR2 reads YSLEER. Trimming left V 0 bases short and J 6 bases short, with 9 bases between. CDR3 protein: CASSQDGGSNSPLHF. CDR3 nucleotides: TGCGCCAGCAGCCAAGACGGGGGGAGTAATTCACCCCTCCACTTT.

Many counts were recorded for this clonotype. CDR3 coding DNA: TGTGCCAGCAGCTTCACTGCCGGGACTTTGAGTACGCAGTATTTT. Encoded protein: CASSFTAGTLSTQYF. The V gene is TRBV7-2, the J gene TRBJ2-3; TRBD2 might be the D (6 bases). V lost 3 bases and J lost 8, with 18 bases in between. CDR3 size: 15 residues. Germline values: CDR1 SGHTA, CDR2 FQGNSA.

This clonotype was seen repeatedly, ten times or more. The CDR3 DNA is TGCAGTGCTAGAGTGGGGGCCGGGGCCTACGAGCAGTACTTC. As protein: CSARVGAGAYEQYF. This rearrangement joins TRBV20-1 to TRBJ2-7; tentative D call: TRBD1 (6 bases). The CDR3 is 14 amino acids. Trimming left V 1 base short and J 2 bases short, with 12 bases between. The germline V gene has CDR1 DFQATT and CDR2 SNEGSKA (reference sequence).

This clonotype has at least ten counts. This sequence joins TRBV10-3 and TRBJ2-5; 8 bases map to TRBD1. V dropped 3 bases and J dropped 5; count of bases not matched to a gene: 5. CDR1 and CDR2 from the germline V gene are ENHRY and SYGVKD. CDR3 size: 14 residues. CDR3 protein: CAISDTTGAETQYF. Written as DNA, the CDR3 is TGTGCCATCAGTGACACGACAGGGGCGGAGACCCAGTACTTC.

The chain carries TRBV18 and TRBJ1-5; D possibly corresponds to TRBD1 (5 bases). CDR1 and CDR2 (germline): KGHSH, LQKENI. Trimming left V 3 bases short and J 5 bases short, with 11 bases between. This CDR3 has 14 residues. The CDR3 sequence: CASSPQGRDQPQHF. DNA for the CDR3: TGTGCCAGCTCACCGCAGGGAAGGGATCAGCCCCAGCATTTT. Filled out from reference TRBV18 and TRBJ1-5, the complete variable domain reads NAGVMQNPRHLVRRRGQEARLRCSPMKGHSHVYWYRQLPEEGLKFMVYLQKENIIDESGMPKERFSAEFPKEGPSILRIQQVVRGDSAAYFCASSPQGRDQPQHFGDGTRLSIL.

This chain joins TRBV7-2 and TRBJ1-6, with 8 bases fitting TRBD1. The germline V gene has CDR1 SGHTA and CDR2 FQGNSA. Unmatched junction bases numbered 4, after V lost 4 bases and J lost 5 bases. The CDR3 runs 15 residues. CDR3 nucleotide sequence: TGTGCCAGCAGCTCCTCACAGGGGGATAATTCACCCCTCCACTTT. It specifies CASSSSQGDNSPLHF.

The genes are TRBV6-2 or TRBV6-3 and TRBJ1-2; 8 bases map to TRBD1. The junction had 7 bases not matched to a gene; V was cut back by 0 bases and J by 4 bases. Germline CDR1 reads MNHEY; CDR2 reads SVGEGT. This CDR3 is 16 amino acids long. CDR3 protein: CASSYSGRGRGYGYTF. CDR3 coding DNA: TGTGCCAGCAGTTACTCTGGCAGGGGGCGAGGCTATGGCTACACCTTC.

V and J are TRBV28 and TRBJ2-7, with 7 bases aligning to TRBD1. V was pared by 7 bases and J by 1 base, with 7 bases of the junction left unmatched. The CDR3 length is 14 residues. CDR1 and CDR2 from the germline V gene are MDHEN and SYDVKM. The CDR3 nucleotides read TGTGCCAGCACTTCCGGGACAGCATCCTACGAGCAGTACTTC. It yields the protein CASTSGTASYEQYF.

This clonotype was counted a few times. The rearrangement joins TRBV2 to TRBJ2-2; D unresolved. The length of the CDR3 is 11 residues. V gave up 6 bases and J gave up 4 bases, with 3 bases separating them. Germline V gene sequence: CDR1 SNHLY, CDR2 FYNNEI. In DNA, the CDR3 is TGTGCCAGCAGATTCACCGGGGAGCTGTTTTTT. Its protein product is CASRFTGELFF.

This clonotype has a handful of counts. This rearrangement joins TRBV27 to TRBJ2-3, with TRBD1 matching over 9 bases. The J segment lost 4 bases and the V segment lost 11 bases, leaving 22 bases of the junction unmatched. The germline V gene encodes CDR1 MNHEY and CDR2 SMNVEV (reference sequence). The length of the CDR3 is 18 residues. In DNA form, the CDR3 reads TGTGCCGGGAAGCTAACAGGGGGCCGATTGATTTCTTCAGATACGCAGTATTTT. This translates into CAGKLTGGRLISSDTQYF.

This clonotype was seen at least ten times. V and J are TRBV4-1 and TRBJ1-1; D is ambiguous. The germline V gene has CDR1 MGHRA and CDR2 YSYEKL. Trimming took off 1 base at V and 4 bases at J, with 13 bases between the two ends. The CDR3 covers 15 residues. DNA of the CDR3: TGCGCCAGCAGCCAAGGGCGCCCGGGTAGCACTGAAGCTTTCTTT. Amino acid sequence: CASSQGRPGSTEAFF.

As to this clonotype: A clone one base away is much larger, so this may be a read error. The chain joins TRBV15 to TRBJ1-1; possibly TRBD1 for D (5 bases). This CDR3 contains 15 residues. Germline loops: CDR1 LNHNV, CDR2 YYDKDF (reference sequence). In DNA form, the CDR3 reads TGTGCCTCCAGCAGAGATCAGCGGGGGAGGACTGAAGCTTTCTTT. Its protein is CASSRDQRGRTEAFF.

This chain uses TRBV28 with TRBJ1-5; unclear D gene. Germline V gene sequence: CDR1 MDHEN, CDR2 SYDVKM. The V end was cut by 3 bases, the J end by 4 bases, with 7 bases between. This CDR3 comprises 13 residues. For the CDR3, the DNA is TGTGCCAGCAGTTTTGTACAGAATCAGCCCCAGCATTTT. Its protein product is CASSFVQNQPQHF.

This chain links TRBV5-6 with TRBJ2-7; maybe TRBD2 (7 bases). V was cut by 6 bases and J by 3 bases, with 16 bases left in between. The germline CDR1 and CDR2 sequences are SGHDT and YYEEEE. The CDR3 runs to 14 residues. CDR3 in amino acids: CASMGGAGDYEQYF. CDR3 sequence (DNA): TGTGCCAGCATGGGAGGGGCAGGGGACTACGAGCAGTACTTC.

This clonotype was picked up a small number of times. The J gene is TRBJ2-2, the V gene TRBV27; D remains unclear. The V gene lost 3 bases and the J gene lost 1 base, with 6 bases spanning the gap. Germline lookup yields CDR1 MNHEY and CDR2 SMNVEV (reference sequence). This CDR3 has 14 residues. The CDR3 region has the DNA TGTGCCAGCAGTTTTGCCGTGAACACCGGGGAGCTGTTTTTT. Its protein is CASSFAVNTGELFF.

The chain links TRBV10-3 to TRBJ2-7; D uncertain. There are 12 residues in the CDR3. The V gene's germline CDR1 is ENHRY and CDR2 SYGVKD. V lost 3 bases and J lost 2, with 5 bases in between. The CDR3 protein is CAISDTAYEQYF. The CDR3 bases are TGTGCCATCAGTGACACCGCCTACGAGCAGTACTTC.

The rearrangement uses TRBV28 and TRBJ2-2; D remains unclear. The CDR3 has 14 residues. The germline gives CDR1 MDHEN, CDR2 SYDVKM. V was clipped by 8 bases and J by 2 bases, with 12 bases between them. The CDR3 DNA reads TGTGCCAGCCGACCAACAGCAAACACCGGGGAGCTGTTTTTT. Protein sequence: CASRPTANTGELFF.

This clonotype showed up just a few times. The genes are TRBV9 and TRBJ2-7; 10 positions agree with TRBD2. The germline V gene encodes CDR1 SGDLS and CDR2 YYNGEE. The CDR3 covers 14 residues. The V gene end was trimmed by 2 bases and the J gene end by 3 bases; junction bases not matched to a gene: 2. DNA of the CDR3: TGTGCCAGCAGCGTGGCTAGCGGGGGCTACGAGCAGTACTTC. Its protein product is CASSVASGGYEQYF.

This clonotype was seen a handful of times. This chain links TRBV27 with TRBJ2-2; 9 positions agree with TRBD1. The CDR3 runs to 14 residues. CDR1 is MNHEY and CDR2 is SMNVEV in the germline V gene (reference sequence). Trimming took 8 bases from V and 6 from J; bases not matched to a gene: 7. CDR3 bases: TGTGCCAGCCGTACAGGGGGCCTCTCCGGGGAGCTGTTTTTT. Its protein product is CASRTGGLSGELFF.

V gene TRBV4-2 combines with J gene TRBJ1-3; 9 bases agree with TRBD1. Per germline, CDR1 LGHNA and CDR2 YNFKEQ. V lost 4 bases and J lost 8; bases outside the gene matches: 3. This CDR3 comprises 13 residues. Written as DNA, the CDR3 is TGTGCCAGCAGCCGGGACAGGGACGACACCATATATTTT. This translates into CASSRDRDDTIYF.

The V gene is TRBV20-1, the J gene TRBJ1-6; 7 positions agree with TRBD1. Trimming took 1 base from V and 5 from J; bases not matched to a gene: 5. The germline V gene encodes CDR1 DFQATT and CDR2 SNEGSKA (reference sequence). The CDR3 is made up of 15 amino acids. The CDR3 protein is CSARVGTVDNSPLHF. The CDR3 coding sequence is TGCAGTGCTAGAGTCGGGACAGTAGATAATTCACCCCTCCACTTT.

The V call is TRBV5-1, the J call TRBJ1-4; possible D gene TRBD1, 6 bases. V was clipped by 5 bases and J by 1 base, with 12 bases between them. The germline V gene encodes CDR1 SGHRS and CDR2 YFSETQ. The CDR3 is 15 amino acids. CDR3 amino acids: CASSPGVRTNEKLFF. CDR3 coding DNA: TGCGCCAGCAGTCCAGGGGTGAGAACTAATGAAAAACTGTTTTTT.

This clonotype was detected only a few times. The rearrangement joins TRBV5-1 to TRBJ2-3, with D tentatively TRBD1 (6 bases). Germline CDR1 SGHRS, CDR2 YFSETQ. The CDR3 is 13 residues long. V lost 5 bases, J lost 6 bases, and 13 bases lay in between. CDR3 in amino acids: CASREDSPDTQYF. DNA for the CDR3: TGCGCCAGCAGAGAGGACAGTCCCGATACGCAGTATTTT.

This clonotype appeared a few times. The V and J genes are TRBV20-1 and TRBJ2-1, with D possibly being TRBD2 (7 bases). CDR1 DFQATT and CDR2 SNEGSKA come from the germline V gene (reference sequence). The CDR3 has 15 amino acids. Trimming took off 7 bases at V and 0 bases at J, with 16 bases between the two ends. The CDR3 nucleotides are TGCAGTGTTGGGGGGGCCGAAAGCTCCTACAATGAGCAGTTCTTC. This gives the protein CSVGGAESSYNEQFF.

In its sample, this clonotype was seen many times. The chain employs TRBV25-1 and TRBJ2-1; TRBD1 matches 9 bases. The ends lost 1 base at V and 4 bases at J; junction bases unmatched: 2. Germline V lookup: CDR1 MGHDK, CDR2 SYGVNS. The CDR3 sequence is 15 residues long. The CDR3: CASSEFGTGYNEQFF. Here the CDR3 DNA reads TGTGCCAGCAGTGAATTCGGGACAGGGTACAATGAGCAGTTCTTC.

This clonotype has at least ten counts. The genes are TRBV27 and TRBJ1-1; D is unresolved. This CDR3 has 13 residues. Germline values: CDR1 MNHEY, CDR2 SMNVEV (reference sequence). Trimming left V 3 bases short and J 3 bases short, with 8 bases between. The CDR3 bases are TGTGCCAGCAGTTTCCTCCCGGACACTGAAGCTTTCTTT. This sequence encodes CASSFLPDTEAFF.

This clonotype was recorded at least ten times. The V gene is TRBV4-3, the J gene TRBJ2-5; TRBD2 matches 8 bases. Germline CDR1 LGHNA, CDR2 YSLEER. V trimming: 1 base; J trimming: 3 bases; junction bases outside the gene matches: 7. This CDR3 is 16 amino acids long. The CDR3, as DNA: TGCGCCAGCAGCCAAGGTCCGGCGGGGGGAAAAGAGACCCAGTACTTC. Its translation is CASSQGPAGGKETQYF.

The V call is TRBV5-1, the J call TRBJ2-7; 8 bases are shared with TRBD2. V shed 2 bases, J shed 2 bases, and the junction held 3 bases outside the gene matches. Germline assignment: CDR1 SGHRS and CDR2 YFSETQ. The CDR3 contains 14 residues. CDR3 DNA sequence: TGCGCCAGCAGCTTTAGCGGGGTTACCTACGAGCAGTACTTC. It is translated as CASSFSGVTYEQYF. Filled out from reference TRBV5-1 and TRBJ2-7, the complete variable domain reads KAGVTQTPRYLIKTRGQQVTLSCSPISGHRSVSWYQQTPGQGLQFLFEYFSETQRNKGNFPGRFSGRQFSNSRSEMNVSTLELGDSALYLCASSFSGVTYEQYFGPGTRLTVT.

CDR3 loop: CASRTQGDTSYNEQFF. Written as DNA, the CDR3 is TGTGCCAGCAGAACCCAAGGGGACACCAGTTACAATGAGCAGTTCTTC. The V gene is TRBV27, the J gene TRBJ2-1, with D tentatively TRBD1 (6 bases). The V gene's germline CDR1 is MNHEY and CDR2 SMNVEV (reference sequence). Trimming removed 6 bases at V and 4 bases at J, with 19 bases between. The CDR3 totals 16 residues.

The chain carries TRBV19 and TRBJ2-2, with 7 bases aligning to TRBD1. The V segment lost 8 bases and the J segment 4 bases; nucleotides outside the gene matches: 10. The CDR3 sequence is 15 residues long. Per germline, CDR1 LNHDA and CDR2 SQIVND (reference sequence). This CDR3 is CASGLRGIGTGELFF. The CDR3 DNA reads as TGTGCCAGTGGCCTCAGGGGGATAGGCACCGGGGAGCTGTTTTTT.